The 6 T cell receptor beta chains in this list originate from one sample, sequenced in a study of blood T cell repertoires in COVID-19. Generated by immunoSEQ multiplex PCR, the TCRdb table keeps only in-frame clones and is missing some. The sample carries fewer than 300,000 clones, 70% to 75% recorded once. Specimen: peripheral blood. The receptors stem from a woman at least 80 years old with acute or convalescent COVID-19.

The rearrangement uses TRBV6-2 or TRBV6-3 and TRBJ2-2, with 8 nucleotides matching TRBD1. Germline lookup yields CDR1 MNHEY and CDR2 SVGEGT. There are 15 residues in the CDR3. Losses at the gene ends were 3 bases for V and 7 bases for J; bases not matched to a gene: 7. The CDR3 loop is CASSYLQGAVGELFF. In DNA, the CDR3 is TGTGCCAGCAGTTATCTCCAGGGGGCTGTCGGGGAGCTGTTTTTT.

The table lists this clone with a few counts. This chain joins TRBV5-1 and TRBJ1-2; perhaps TRBD1 as D (6 bases). The germline V gene encodes CDR1 SGHRS and CDR2 YFSETQ. CDR3 size: 15 residues. Trimming took 4 bases from V and 4 from J, leaving 17 bases between them. CDR3 residues: CASSPTQGEGYGYTF. CDR3 DNA: TGCGCCAGCAGCCCCACACAGGGAGAGGGCTATGGCTACACCTTC.

This chain connects TRBV18 to TRBJ1-4; tentative D call: TRBD1 (5 bases). This CDR3 has 14 amino acids. CDR1 and CDR2 (germline): KGHSH, LQKENI. The V and J ends lost 4 bases and 8 bases respectively, with 14 bases between them. CDR3 DNA sequence: TGTGCCAGCTCACTGACAGCGAACAGAGAAAAACTGTTTTTT. It codes for CASSLTANREKLFF. The entire variable domain, with the rest obtained from reference TRBV18 and TRBJ1-4, is as follows: NAGVMQNPRHLVRRRGQEARLRCSPMKGHSHVYWYRQLPEEGLKFMVYLQKENIIDESGMPKERFSAEFPKEGPSILRIQQVVRGDSAAYFCASSLTANREKLFFGSGTQLSVL.

The V call is TRBV6-5, the J call TRBJ1-1, with 7 positions matching TRBD1. The CDR3 is made up of 13 amino acids. Germline V gene sequence: CDR1 MNHEY, CDR2 SVGAGI. V shed 0 bases and J 9 bases; nucleotides not matched to a gene: 4. The CDR3 sequence is CASSYSTGSKAFF. The CDR3, as DNA: TGTGCCAGCAGTTACTCGACAGGGTCGAAAGCTTTCTTT.

The genes are TRBV2 and TRBJ2-5; the D gene is possibly TRBD1 (5 bases). The CDR3 extends over 15 amino acids. The germline CDR1 and CDR2 sequences are SNHLY and FYNNEI. Trimming cost V 5 bases and J 0 bases, with 13 bases left between them. The CDR3 DNA reads TGTGCCAGCAGTTCGCAGGGTTTGTACCAAGAGACCCAGTACTTC. It yields the protein CASSSQGLYQETQYF.

V is TRBV18 and J is TRBJ1-1; D gene ambiguous. V lost 2 bases, J lost 3 bases, and 13 bases lay in between. This CDR3 contains 15 residues. CDR1 KGHSH and CDR2 LQKENI come from the germline V gene. The CDR3, as DNA: TGTGCCAGCTCACCAAGTCTTGCGGGATACACTGAAGCTTTCTTT. It translates to CASSPSLAGYTEAFF.